The rows below give T cell receptor beta chains drawn from one sample of a study of T cell repertoires in cytomegalovirus infection. In TCRdb, the reads were re-called with MiXCR into one record per CDR3 protein. This table has 150,000 to 200,000 distinct CDR3 sequences, 28% appearing once. Sequencing was performed on PBMCs. These receptors were collected from a human donor in good health (CMV status not recorded). Some clones in this sample may be carry-over from other donors' samples. Each CDR3 is given with its conserved first and last residue. The D gene is left open where the match is weak. The size field is filled for only some rows; it gives once, few, many or a size class.

many	TRBV7-2	TRBJ2-4	NA	TGTGCCAGCAGCTTAAGTCAGGGCCCCCTGTTAAACATTCAGTACTTC	CASSLSQGPLLNIQYF
NA	TRBV6-6	TRBJ2-7	TRBD1	TGTGCCAGCAGGACCGACAGGGGAGAGTACTTC	CASRTDRGEYF
NA	TRBV12-3/TRBV12-4	TRBJ1-1	NA	TGTGCCAGCACAGTCCCGCCGGCCACTGAAGCTTTCTTT	CASTVPPATEAFF
NA	TRBV12-3/TRBV12-4	TRBJ2-7	TRBD1	TGTGCCAGCAGTCACTGGACAGGTGAAGGGTACGAGCAGTACTTC	CASSHWTGEGYEQYF
NA	TRBV18	TRBJ2-7	TRBD1	TGTGCCAGCTCACCACGGACAGGGGTGGGCGAGCAGTACTTC	CASSPRTGVGEQYF
few	TRBV11-2	TRBJ2-3	NA	TGTGCCAGCAGGACCCCGGGCACAGATACGCAGTATTTT	CASRTPGTDTQYF
once	TRBV7-8	TRBJ2-1	NA	TGTGCCAGCAGCTTAGAAAGTAAGGATAAGCAGTTCTTC	CASSLESKDKQFF
NA	TRBV7-9	TRBJ1-2	TRBD1	TGTGCCAGCAGCCCGCTGACAGGGAGGAACTATGGCTACACCTTC	CASSPLTGRNYGYTF
few	TRBV6-6	TRBJ1-4	NA	TGTGCCACCCGGGACGGCCTGGTGAATGAAAAACTGTTTTTT	CATRDGLVNEKLFF
few	TRBV4-1	TRBJ2-4	TRBD1	TGCGCCAGCAGCCAAGATAGGACAGGGTACGCCAAAAACATTCAGTACTTC	CASSQDRTGYAKNIQYF
NA	TRBV5-1	TRBJ2-5	NA	TGCGCCAGCAGCGAGGGACCGATTCAAGAGACCCAGTACTTC	CASSEGPIQETQYF
NA	TRBV7-2	TRBJ1-5	TRBD1	TGTGCCAGCAGCTTAGGACAGGGGGCTCGGAGCAATCAGCCCCAGCATTTT	CASSLGQGARSNQPQHF
NA	TRBV5-1	TRBJ2-7	TRBD1	TGCGCCAGCAGCTCGACAGGGAACTGGAACGAGCAGTACTTC	CASSSTGNWNEQYF
NA	TRBV23-1	TRBJ1-1	NA	TGCGCCAGCAGTCAATCCACGCAGGGGCCGAACACTGAAGCTTTCTTT	CASSQSTQGPNTEAFF
NA	TRBV12-3/TRBV12-4	TRBJ2-7	TRBD1	TGTGCCAGCACCCTCGGACAGGCTTCCTACGAGCAGTACTTC	CASTLGQASYEQYF
NA	TRBV11-2	TRBJ2-5	NA	TGTGCCAGCAGCTTAGCCCAGGGGGAGACCCAGTACTTC	CASSLAQGETQYF
NA	TRBV7-2	TRBJ2-3	TRBD1	TGTGCCAGCAGCTACACAGGGGAAGATACGCAGTATTTT	CASSYTGEDTQYF
NA	TRBV19	TRBJ2-5	NA	TGTGCCAGTAGTTTCCGGGGCCAAGAGACCCAGTACTTC	CASSFRGQETQYF
many	TRBV11-3	TRBJ2-5	NA	TGTGCCAGCAGCTCAGGGGGGGGCAAAGAGACCCAGTACTTC	CASSSGGGKETQYF
NA	TRBV20-1	TRBJ2-1	TRBD2	TGCAGTGCTAGTGGGACTGCGGGGGGGAGTGAGCAGTTCTTC	CSASGTAGGSEQFF
few	TRBV6-2/TRBV6-3	TRBJ1-1	NA	TGTGCCAGCAGTTCCAAAGTGGGGACAATAAACACTGAAGCTTTCTTT	CASSSKVGTINTEAFF
few	TRBV12-3/TRBV12-4	TRBJ2-4	TRBD1	TGTGCCAGCAGTCTATTACAGGGGAACCGCGCCAAAAACATTCAGTACTTC	CASSLLQGNRAKNIQYF
NA	TRBV6-5	TRBJ1-1	NA	TGTGCCAGCACCCCTCCCCGAAAAACTGAAGCTTTCTTT	CASTPPRKTEAFF
NA	TRBV20-1	TRBJ2-7	NA	TGCAGTGCTAGACAGGGAAGAGAGCAGTACTTC	CSARQGREQYF
NA	TRBV4-1	TRBJ2-2	TRBD2	TGCGCCAGCAGCCCCGAGCGGGATTTCGCCGGGGAGCTGTTTTTT	CASSPERDFAGELFF
NA	TRBV5-6	TRBJ2-7	NA	TGTGCCAGCAGCTTACCCAGGGGGGCCTACGAGCAGTACTTC	CASSLPRGAYEQYF
NA	TRBV7-2	TRBJ2-3	NA	TGTGCCAGCAGCCCTCGGACTCTCCCCGATACGCAGTATTTT	CASSPRTLPDTQYF
many	TRBV7-2	TRBJ2-7	NA	TGTGCCAGCAGCCCACAATGGGGCGAGCAGTACTTC	CASSPQWGEQYF
NA	TRBV4-1	TRBJ2-5	TRBD2	TGCGCCAGCAGCCAAGCCGGGGGGAGGGTAGAAGAGACCCAGTACTTC	CASSQAGGRVEETQYF
few	TRBV12-3/TRBV12-4	TRBJ2-3	NA	TGTGCCAGCAGTTTGGGGTCCTGGCAGGATTTT	CASSLGSWQDF
NA	TRBV5-5	TRBJ1-2	TRBD1	TGTGCCAGCAGCTTTACAGGGGGACGACAGGGCTACACCTTC	CASSFTGGRQGYTF
NA	TRBV9	TRBJ2-1	NA	TGTGCCAGCAGCGTAGGGCCACACGGCAATGAGCAGTTCTTC	CASSVGPHGNEQFF
many	TRBV7-2	TRBJ1-1	NA	TGTGCCAGCAGCTGGCCGCTGAACACTGAAGCTTTCTTT	CASSWPLNTEAFF
many	TRBV6-5	TRBJ1-4	NA	TGTGCCAGCAGTTACTCGAACAGGGTAAATGAAAAACTGTTTTTT	CASSYSNRVNEKLFF
few	TRBV12-3/TRBV12-4	TRBJ2-1	NA	TGTGCCAGCAGCCCGGGGATTTGGCGGAATGAGCAGTTCTTC	CASSPGIWRNEQFF
few	TRBV2	TRBJ2-3	NA	TGTGCCAGCAGTGAGAAGCAAAACACAGATACGCAGTATTTT	CASSEKQNTDTQYF
NA	TRBV2	TRBJ2-6	TRBD1	TGTGCCTCCCTCAGGGGGCTGAGCTCTGGGGCCAACGTCCTGACTTTC	CASLRGLSSGANVLTF
NA	TRBV29-1	TRBJ1-1	TRBD1	TGCAGCGTCGTGACAGGGGTAACTGAAGCTTTCTTT	CSVVTGVTEAFF
NA	TRBV25-1	TRBJ2-7	NA	TGTGCCAGCGGGGAGGGTCGAGGGGGCGGCGAGCAGTACTTC	CASGEGRGGGEQYF
few	TRBV12-5	TRBJ2-3	TRBD2	TGTGCTAGTGGTTTGGGGACTAGCAGGGCAGATACGCAGTATTTT	CASGLGTSRADTQYF
few	TRBV7-2	TRBJ1-5	NA	TGTGCCAGCAGCTACCGAGGGGGGGGTCATAGCAATCAGCCCCAGCATTTT	CASSYRGGGHSNQPQHF
few	TRBV7-9	TRBJ1-1	NA	TGTGCCAGCAGCTCAGGGATCTCGAACACTGAAGCTTTCTTT	CASSSGISNTEAFF
many	TRBV7-2	TRBJ1-6	NA	TGTGCCAGCAGCTTAAACAGAAATAATTCACCCCTCCACTTT	CASSLNRNNSPLHF
NA	TRBV7-9	TRBJ1-1	NA	TGTGCCAGCAGCTTAGCGCGAACTGTCGGGAGAGCTTTCTTT	CASSLARTVGRAFF
many	TRBV7-2	TRBJ2-2	NA	TGTGCCAGCAGAATGGCTAGAACCGGGGAGCTGTTTTTT	CASRMARTGELFF
few	TRBV6-6	TRBJ1-3	NA	TGTGCCAGCAGTTACTCGAAAGACTCTGGAAACACCATATATTTT	CASSYSKDSGNTIYF